These 21 T cell receptor beta chains were all obtained from the same sample, sequenced in a study of spatial heterogeneity in lung cancer. TCRdb recomputed calls from the 5' RACE reads with MiXCR, one row per CDR3 protein. The sample lists about 10,000 distinct CDR3 sequences, approximately 10% occurring once. Their recognized antigens are unknown. Time point reported: sample taken at primary tumor resection. Whole-study results and caveats: Counts of expanded alpha and beta TCRs within tumors tracked the tumor nonsynonymous mutation count.

The source was lung tumor tissue, collected at surgery. Every receptor here comes from a female donor with early-stage non-small cell lung cancer.

In its sample, this clonotype is medium-sized. The chain joins TRBV6-1 to TRBJ2-7; 9 bases fit TRBD2. The trim removed 0 bases at V and 0 bases at J, leaving 3 bases unmatched. Germline V gene lookup returns CDR1 MNHNS and CDR2 SASEGT. The CDR3 length is 16 residues. DNA of the CDR3: TGTGCCAGCAGTGAAGCGCGCGGGAGGGCCTCCTACGAGCAGTACTTC. As protein: CASSEARGRASYEQYF.

The chain recombines TRBV10-3 with TRBJ1-5; 8 bases agree with TRBD1. The germline V gene encodes CDR1 ENHRY and CDR2 SYGVKD. The V and J ends lost 4 bases and 4 bases, in that order; junction bases with no gene match: 0. The CDR3 contains 13 residues. CDR3 residues: CAISGQGNQPQHF. The CDR3 DNA reads as TGTGCCATCAGTGGACAGGGGAATCAGCCCCAGCATTTT.

This clonotype was recorded at least ten times. The chain carries TRBV3-1 and TRBJ2-3; no clear D. The CDR3 is 15 amino acids. Germline V gene lookup returns CDR1 LGHDT and CDR2 YNNKEL (reference sequence). Deletions cut 0 bases from V and 2 bases from J, with 9 bases between. CDR3 coding DNA: TGTGCCAGCAGCCAAGAATACCAGGCCACAGATACGCAGTATTTT. Protein product: CASSQEYQATDTQYF.

The table lists this clonotype with a few counts. Sequence at one end of the junction differs from germline and may be a read error. The chain links TRBV6-5 to TRBJ1-1; TRBD1 matches at 10 bases. CDR3 length: 17 amino acids. Germline CDR1 is MNHEY and CDR2 is SVGAGI. The CDR3 sequence: CASSRTGTGALKAEVFF. The CDR3, as DNA: TGTGCCAGCAGTCGCACCGGGACAGGGGCCCTCAAGGCTGAAGTTTTCTTT.

The rearrangement links TRBV5-6 to TRBJ2-1; 14 bases match TRBD2. Trimming took 2 bases from V and 4 from J; bases not matched to a gene: 5. The CDR3 sequence is 17 residues long. Per the germline V gene, CDR1 is SGHDT and CDR2 is YYEEEE. CDR3 protein: CASSFRGLAGVYNEQFF. The DNA for the CDR3 is TGTGCCAGCAGCTTCCGGGGACTAGCGGGGGTATACAATGAGCAGTTCTTC.

A few counts support this clonotype. V and J are TRBV4-3 and TRBJ2-5, with D perhaps matching TRBD1 (5 bases). Trimming took 3 bases from V and 4 from J, leaving 9 bases between them. The CDR3 runs to 13 residues. CDR1 and CDR2 from the germline V gene are LGHNA and YSLEER. In DNA form, the CDR3 reads TGCGCCAGCAGCCAGGCCCAGGGAGAGACCCAGTACTTC. Translating gives CASSQAQGETQYF.

This clonotype has ten or more counts. The rearrangement uses TRBV28 and TRBJ1-3; TRBD1 matches 7 bases. The germline gives CDR1 MDHEN, CDR2 SYDVKM. The CDR3 sequence is 15 residues long. After removal of 5 bases from V and 4 bases from J, the junction contained 8 bases not matched to a gene. In DNA form, the CDR3 reads TGTGCCAGCAGTGGGGCTGACAGGGCAGGAAACACCATATATTTT. Residues: CASSGADRAGNTIYF.

This clonotype was found a few times. V gene TRBV10-3 combines with J gene TRBJ2-3; D gene ambiguous. The CDR3 is 12 amino acids. The ends were cut back, 0 bases at V and 6 bases at J, with 4 bases in the middle. Germline CDR1 reads ENHRY; CDR2 reads SYGVKD. Here the CDR3 reads CAISESEDTQYF. The CDR3 DNA reads as TGTGCCATCAGTGAGTCGGAGGATACGCAGTATTTT.

This clonotype was counted ten times or more. The chain has TRBV5-1 and TRBJ1-6; perhaps TRBD1 as D (5 bases). The CDR3 has 15 residues. Germline CDR1 is SGHRS and CDR2 is YFSETQ. The ends were cut back, 0 bases at V and 10 bases at J, with 14 bases in the middle. The CDR3 spells CASSLGDLGNSPLHF. CDR3 sequence (DNA): TGCGCCAGCAGCTTGGGGGACCTGGGGAACTCACCCCTCCACTTT.

This clonotype was found a few times. The CDR3 DNA is TGCGCCAGCAGCTCGGGACTAGCTTACACCGGGGAGCTGTTTTTT. Translation gives CASSSGLAYTGELFF. J is TRBJ2-2 and V is TRBV5-1, with 9 bases identical to TRBD2. The germline V gene has CDR1 SGHRS and CDR2 YFSETQ. CDR3 length equals 15 residues. J lost 3 bases, V lost 3 bases, and 3 bases had no gene match.

This clonotype was seen at least ten times. The chain couples TRBV7-9 to TRBJ2-1; no definite D call. The V gene's germline CDR1 is SEHNR and CDR2 FQNEAQ (reference sequence). The V gene lost 2 bases and the J gene lost 8 bases, with 7 bases spanning the gap. The CDR3 totals 12 residues. The CDR3 bases are TGTGCCAGCAGCTTAACCGGCGATGAGCAGTTCTTC. Translating it yields CASSLTGDEQFF. The variable domain in full, with the rest retrieved from reference TRBV7-9 and TRBJ2-1, is DTGVSQNPRHKITKRGQNVTFRCDPISEHNRLYWYRQTLGQGPEFLTYFQNEAQLEKSRLLSDRFSAERPKGSFSTLEIQRTEQGDSAMYLCASSLTGDEQFFGPGTRLTVL.

This clonotype was counted at least ten times. The chain recombines TRBV7-6 with TRBJ2-1, with 8 positions matching TRBD2. Germline V gene data show CDR1 as SGHVS and CDR2 as FNYEAQ. Trimming removed 5 bases from V and 6 bases from J; junction bases left unmatched: 9. The CDR3 has 15 residues. CDR3 in DNA: TGTGCCAGCAGCCCCAGCGGGAGATCGTCCAATGAGCAGTTCTTC. It is translated as CASSPSGRSSNEQFF. The full variable domain, completed using reference TRBV7-6 and TRBJ2-1, is GAGVSQSPRYKVTKRGQDVALRCDPISGHVSLYWYRQALGQGPEFLTYFNYEAQQDKSGLPNDRFSAERPEGSISTLTIQRTEQRDSAMYRCASSPSGRSSNEQFFGPGTRLTVL.

This clonotype was observed many times. The chain is built from TRBV12-3 or TRBV12-4 and TRBJ1-2; the D gene is possibly TRBD1 (5 bases). The CDR3 length is 14 residues. V lost 5 bases and J 2 bases, leaving 12 bases between the germline ends. DNA of the CDR3: TGTGCCAGCAGTACATCGACAGCCAACTATGGCTACACCTTC. Amino acid sequence: CASSTSTANYGYTF.

This clonotype has a count of ten or more. The rearrangement links TRBV18 to TRBJ2-7, with 7 bases matching TRBD1. V shed 5 bases and J 5 bases; nucleotides not matched to a gene: 6. The CDR3 covers 13 residues. Looked up from germline, CDR1 is KGHSH and CDR2 is LQKENI. Here the CDR3 reads CASSSSGTDEQYF. CDR3 sequence (DNA): TGTGCCAGCTCATCCTCCGGGACAGACGAGCAGTACTTC.

This clonotype has a count of ten or more. The V call is TRBV6-5, the J call TRBJ1-6; D is uncertain. Trimming took off 8 bases at V and 9 bases at J, with 14 bases between the two ends. The CDR3 sequence is 13 residues long. Germline V CDR1 and CDR2: MNHEY, SVGAGI. CDR3 region: CASSPNPTSPLHF. The CDR3 DNA follows: TGTGCCAGCTCACCTAACCCTACTTCACCCCTCCACTTT.

The chain combines TRBV7-9 with TRBJ1-1; D gene ambiguous. Trimming cost V 1 base and J 4 bases, with 10 bases left between them. Germline V CDR1 and CDR2: SEHNR, FQNEAQ (reference sequence). This CDR3 is built from 14 residues. In DNA form, the CDR3 reads TGTGCCAGCAGCTTAGAGGGAGCCCTCACTGAAGCTTTCTTT. Its translation: CASSLEGALTEAFF.

This clonotype was observed at least ten times. The J gene is TRBJ2-1, the V gene TRBV29-1; D is perhaps TRBD1 (6 bases). The germline V gene has CDR1 SQVTM and CDR2 ANQGSEA. The CDR3 has 13 amino acids. V was cut by 3 bases and J by 2 bases, with 8 bases left in between. CDR3 nucleotides: TGCAGCGTTGAGGGACACACCTACAATGAGCAGTTCTTC. This gives the protein CSVEGHTYNEQFF.

This clonotype was counted between two and nine times. V gene TRBV20-1 combines with J gene TRBJ2-1, with D possibly TRBD2 on 6 matching bases. With 0 bases removed from V and 14 bases from J, the gap between germline ends came to 17 bases. The germline V gene encodes CDR1 DFQATT and CDR2 SNEGSKA (reference sequence). The CDR3 consists of 13 residues. The CDR3 nucleotides are TGCAGTGCTAGAGATTATATGGGGAGGACCAAGTTCTTC. Its translation is CSARDYMGRTKFF.

Sample share makes this clonotype medium-sized. The chain recombines TRBV7-9 with TRBJ2-6; D may match TRBD1 or TRBD2 (5 bases each). Trimming removed 6 bases at V and 0 bases at J, with 15 bases between. Germline CDR1 reads SEHNR; CDR2 reads FQNEAQ (reference sequence). The length of the CDR3 is 17 residues. The CDR3 nucleotides are TGTGCCAGCAGTACGGGACGGAGGAGCTCTGGGGCCAACGTCCTGACTTTC. Amino acid sequence: CASSTGRRSSGANVLTF.

This clonotype has a count of ten or more. V is TRBV19 and J is TRBJ2-7; D could derive from TRBD1 or TRBD2 (6 bases each). With 3 bases removed from V and 6 bases from J, the gap between germline ends came to 15 bases. Germline CDR1 LNHDA, CDR2 SQIVND (reference sequence). This CDR3 spans 14 amino acids. The CDR3 DNA reads TGTGCCAGTAGTATCGGCAGGGGAGGTCTCGAGCAGTACTTC. It yields the protein CASSIGRGGLEQYF.

Details on this clonotype: Mismatch with germline at one junction end may stem from a read error. This rearrangement joins TRBV18 to TRBJ1-2, with D possibly TRBD1 on 5 matching bases. The CDR3 has 15 amino acids. Germline V gives CDR1 KGHSH, CDR2 LQKENI. The CDR3 DNA reads as TGTGCCAGCCCACCTGTCGGGGGAGTGCACTATGGCTACACCTTC. Amino acid sequence: CASPPVGGVHYGYTF.